This T cell receptor beta chain was recorded in a study of T cells in localized non-small cell lung cancer. A single count supports this clone. This CDR3 comprises 11 residues. Germline lookup yields CDR1 LNHDA and CDR2 SQIVND (reference sequence). The assay was immunoSEQ multiplex PCR, and TCRdb's table has in-frame clones only and misses some. The sample records 20,000 to 25,000 clones, roughly 89% being singletons. The sequencing used peripheral blood, collected before any cancer treatment. V gene TRBV19 combines with J gene TRBJ2-2, with D perhaps matching TRBD2 (6 bases). The clonotype originates from a male donor older than 55 with stage I squamous cell lung carcinoma. CDR3 protein: CGTGVTGELFF. The CDR3 DNA reads TGTGGAACGGGGGTTACCGGGGAGCTGTTTTTT.